These T cell receptor beta chains were read from a single sample in a study of T cell responses to AZD1222 COVID-19 vaccine. Measured with immunoSEQ multiplex PCR; TCRdb has only the in-frame clones, and not every one. Of 120,000 or so clones in the sample, about 88% were seen once. The sample here was peripheral blood, taken on day 0 of AZD1222 vaccination. All receptors come from an adult in good health. The CDR3 runs from the conserved cysteine through the conserved F or W. The D gene is left open where the match is weak. The size field is filled for only some rows; it gives once, few, many or a size class.

v_gene	j_gene	d_gene	abundance	CDR3aa	CDR3nt
TRBV5-1	TRBJ2-1	NA	NA	CASRLSEGGNEQFF	TGCGCCAGCCGACTTAGCGAAGGTGGCAATGAGCAGTTCTTC
TRBV7-2	TRBJ1-3	NA	NA	CASSFVLGASNTIYF	TGTGCCAGCAGCTTTGTTTTGGGGGCTTCGAACACCATATATTTT
TRBV18	TRBJ1-4	TRBD1	NA	CASSLSGTGGEKLFF	TGTGCCAGCTCACTTTCCGGGACAGGGGGTGAAAAACTGTTTTTT
TRBV6-1	TRBJ1-5	NA	NA	CASSEGAGNQPQHF	TGTGCCAGCAGTGAAGGGGCAGGGAATCAGCCCCAGCATTTT
TRBV29-1	TRBJ1-4	NA	NA	CSVLPDLGEKLFF	TGCAGCGTCCTCCCCGATCTGGGGGAAAAACTGTTTTTT
TRBV2	TRBJ1-2	NA	NA	CASALGQGGYTF	TGTGCCAGCGCTTTGGGCCAAGGCGGCTACACCTTC
TRBV19	TRBJ1-1	NA	once	CASSPSGASTEAFF	TGTGCCAGTAGCCCCTCGGGGGCGAGCACTGAAGCTTTCTTT
TRBV10-3	TRBJ2-3	TRBD2	once	CAITPGTSGSTDTQYF	TGTGCCATCACCCCCGGGACTAGCGGAAGCACAGATACGCAGTATTTT
TRBV6-5	TRBJ2-2	TRBD1	NA	CASRRTGLNTGELFF	TGTGCCAGCAGAAGGACAGGACTGAACACCGGGGAGCTGTTTTTT
TRBV11-2	TRBJ1-3	NA	NA	CASSARGSRNTIYF	TGTGCCAGCAGCGCCAGGGGTAGCAGAAACACCATATATTTT
TRBV29-1	TRBJ1-2	NA	NA	CSVGLGGYTF	TGCAGCGTCGGACTCGGGGGCTACACCTTC
TRBV14	TRBJ2-4	NA	NA	CASSQGGGPYWGKNIQYF	TGTGCCAGCAGCCAAGGCGGCGGACCCTACTGGGGCAAAAACATTCAGTACTTC
TRBV12-5	TRBJ1-2	NA	NA	CASGPGAFGRDNYGYTF	TGTGCTAGTGGTCCGGGGGCCTTTGGACGGGATAACTATGGCTACACCTTC
TRBV9	TRBJ1-3	NA	NA	CASSADKFSGNTIYF	TGTGCCAGCAGTGCCGACAAGTTCTCTGGAAACACCATATATTTT
TRBV9	TRBJ1-1	TRBD1	NA	CASSLGQGATEAFF	TGTGCCAGCAGCCTCGGACAGGGAGCCACTGAAGCTTTCTTT
TRBV18	TRBJ1-4	TRBD1	few	CASSPGQNEKLFF	TGTGCCAGCTCACCGGGACAGAATGAAAAACTGTTTTTT
TRBV20-1	TRBJ1-1	NA	NA	CSASEWADTEAFF	TGCAGTGCTAGTGAGTGGGCCGACACTGAAGCTTTCTTT
TRBV3-1/TRBV3-2	TRBJ2-1	TRBD2	NA	CASSDIRLAGARSEQFF	TGTGCCAGCAGCGATATCAGACTAGCGGGGGCCCGGAGTGAGCAGTTCTTC